These 31 T cell receptor beta chains were all obtained from the same sample, sequenced in a study of vaccination and CD4 T cells after COVID-19. Their antigen targets remain unknown. As to treatment: approximately 11-day PBMC culture with coronavirus spike peptide pools or control peptides (ViraFEST assay). Sequenced with the Oncomine TCR Beta short-read assay was DNA taken from cultured CD4+ T cells. Each CDR3 protein gets one entry after TCRdb re-called the PCR reads with MiXCR. Of roughly 21,000 distinct CDR3 sequences in the sample, less than 80% were seen once. The sequencing used CD4+ T cells from blood, cultured in vitro, collected before SARS-CoV-2 vaccination. The origin of the receptors is a human donor who received a COVID-19 vaccine.

The chain employs TRBV30 and TRBJ2-3, with a weak D call TRBD2 (6 bases). CDR1 GTSNPN and CDR2 SVGIG come from the germline V gene (reference sequence). The V end was cut by 2 bases, the J end by 0 bases, with 15 bases between. This CDR3 is 16 amino acids long. The CDR3 region is CAWSSPIAASTDTQYF. CDR3 in DNA: TGTGCCTGGAGTTCCCCTATAGCGGCTAGCACAGATACGCAGTATTTT.

This rearrangement joins TRBV19 to TRBJ2-3; either TRBD1 or TRBD2 may supply D (5 bases each). The V gene's germline CDR1 is LNHDA and CDR2 SQIVND (reference sequence). This CDR3 comprises 14 residues. V shed 3 bases and J shed 0 bases, with 7 bases lying between them. CDR3 sequence: CASSMGVSTDTQYF. The CDR3 DNA reads as TGTGCCAGTAGTATGGGGGTAAGCACAGATACGCAGTATTTT.

The CDR3 sequence: CAWSRTRGGATGELFF. The CDR3 bases are TGTGCCTGGAGTCGGACAAGAGGGGGGGCCACCGGGGAGCTGTTTTTT. The chain links TRBV30 to TRBJ2-2, with a possible D match to TRBD2 (7 bases). CDR3 length: 16 residues. The germline V and J ends were trimmed by 2 bases and 4 bases, with 17 bases remaining between them. Germline CDR1 and CDR2: GTSNPN and SVGIG (reference sequence).

The chain couples TRBV5-1 to TRBJ2-2, with D uncertain. Germline V gene data show CDR1 as SGHRS and CDR2 as YFSETQ. The CDR3 contains 17 residues. The V end lost 4 bases, the J end lost 1 base, and 17 bases lay between the germline ends. This chain's CDR3 is CASSPRLATMNTGELFF. DNA for the CDR3: TGCGCCAGCAGCCCCCGGCTGGCGACAATGAACACCGGGGAGCTGTTTTTT.

The chain employs TRBV6-5 and TRBJ2-3, with 10 bases that match TRBD2. The CDR3 has 14 residues. The V gene's germline CDR1 is MNHEY and CDR2 SVGAGI. Trimming took 4 bases from V and 6 from J; bases not matched to a gene: 4. CDR3 in amino acids: CASSFSGGPDTQYF. The CDR3 DNA follows: TGTGCCAGCAGTTTTAGCGGGGGGCCGGATACGCAGTATTTT.

This clonotype was observed a few times. This chain connects TRBV6-2 or TRBV6-3 to TRBJ2-7; 10 nucleotides line up with TRBD2. The CDR3 totals 16 residues. Germline V lookup: CDR1 MNHEY, CDR2 SVGEGT. V shed 8 bases and J 0 bases; nucleotides not matched to a gene: 10. In DNA, the CDR3 is TGTGCCAGCCGTCGGACTAGCGGCCCGAGCTCCTACGAGCAGTACTTC. Translated, it gives CASRRTSGPSSYEQYF.

The rearrangement links TRBV29-1 to TRBJ1-6, with D maybe TRBD1 (5 bases). V lost 4 bases and J lost 5, with 9 bases in between. Germline V gene sequence: CDR1 SQVTM, CDR2 ANQGSEA. This CDR3 contains 13 residues. CDR3 sequence: CSVGAGNNSPLHF. CDR3 nucleotide sequence: TGCAGCGTTGGGGCAGGGAATAATTCACCCCTCCACTTT.

There are a few counts of this clonotype. The gene calls are TRBV18 and TRBJ1-1; 7 nucleotides agree with TRBD1. This CDR3 region has 14 residues. The V gene end was trimmed by 4 bases and the J gene end by 0 bases; junction bases not matched to a gene: 2. Germline CDR1 KGHSH, CDR2 LQKENI. The CDR3 here is CASSLGQMNTEAFF. The CDR3 DNA reads as TGTGCCAGCTCACTGGGACAGATGAACACTGAAGCTTTCTTT. Full variable domain (missing parts from reference TRBV18 and TRBJ1-1): NAGVMQNPRHLVRRRGQEARLRCSPMKGHSHVYWYRQLPEEGLKFMVYLQKENIIDESGMPKERFSAEFPKEGPSILRIQQVVRGDSAAYFCASSLGQMNTEAFFGQGTRLTVV.

The chain carries TRBV6-1 and TRBJ1-1; 11 positions match TRBD1. V trimming: 7 bases; J trimming: 6 bases; junction bases outside the gene matches: 13. CDR3 length equals 16 residues. Germline loops: CDR1 MNHNS, CDR2 SASEGT. The CDR3 nucleotides are TGTGCCAGCATGGAAGGGGCCGGGACAGGGGGTTCTGAAGCTTTCTTT. The encoded protein is CASMEGAGTGGSEAFF.

The rearrangement uses TRBV20-1 and TRBJ1-2, with 8 bases lining up with TRBD1. The CDR3 has 12 residues. Germline trimming cut 4 bases from V and 8 bases from J; bases unmatched to any gene: 6. Germline V lookup: CDR1 DFQATT, CDR2 SNEGSKA (reference sequence). The CDR3: CSAIEQGDGYTF. The CDR3 DNA is TGCAGTGCTATCGAACAGGGGGACGGCTACACCTTC.

The CDR3 nucleotides read TGCAGTGTGAGTACGCCGAGGGTACAAGAGACCCAGTACTTC. Residues: CSVSTPRVQETQYF. The chain has TRBV20-1 and TRBJ2-5; TRBD2 might be the D (5 bases). Trimming took 7 bases from V and 2 from J, leaving 17 bases between them. The germline CDR1 and CDR2 sequences are DFQATT and SNEGSKA (reference sequence). This CDR3 spans 14 amino acids.

This clonotype has just a few counts. The chain is built from TRBV19 and TRBJ2-3; a weak D match, TRBD2 (5 bases). Trimming removed 4 bases from V and 6 bases from J, with 17 bases in between. This CDR3 is 15 amino acids long. In germline, CDR1 is LNHDA, CDR2 SQIVND (reference sequence). The CDR3 region has the DNA TGTGCCAGTAGTACCCAGTATTCTAGCAAGGATACGCAGTATTTT. Its translation: CASSTQYSSKDTQYF.

The CDR3 protein is CASSGQDSYNEQFF. CDR3 sequence (DNA): TGTGCCAGCAGCGGACAGGACTCCTACAATGAGCAGTTCTTC. The gene calls are TRBV27 and TRBJ2-1; 7 bases map to TRBD1. The CDR3 is 14 residues long. With 6 bases clipped from V and 0 bases from J, the junction kept 2 bases outside the gene matches. Germline-derived CDR1 and CDR2 are MNHEY and SMNVEV (reference sequence).

V gene TRBV7-9 combines with J gene TRBJ2-7; TRBD1 matches at 10 bases. The V gene's germline CDR1 is SEHNR and CDR2 FQNEAQ (reference sequence). Trimming removed 2 bases from V and 5 bases from J; junction bases left unmatched: 6. The length of the CDR3 is 15 residues. CDR3 nucleotide sequence: TGTGCCAGCAGCTTATCGGGACAGGGGTCCCACGAGCAGTACTTC. Translating gives CASSLSGQGSHEQYF.

This clonotype showed up just a few times. V usage is TRBV7-2 and J usage is TRBJ2-5; possible D gene TRBD1, 6 bases. Germline V gene data show CDR1 as SGHTA and CDR2 as FQGNSA. The CDR3 runs to 16 residues. V dropped 5 bases and J dropped 5 bases, with 21 bases sitting between them. The CDR3 DNA reads as TGTGCCAGCAGCGTCGGGGCGCAGGGGCGGCGGGAGACCCAGTACTTC. Amino acid sequence: CASSVGAQGRRETQYF.

This clonotype was counted a few times. The CDR3 nucleotides read TGTGCCAGCAGCTTAGTTGCGGTCAACACTGAAGCTTTCTTT. It translates to CASSLVAVNTEAFF. The rearrangement links TRBV7-9 to TRBJ1-1, with D hard to call. This CDR3 spans 14 amino acids. Trimming stripped 1 base from V and 2 bases from J, with 8 bases between. Germline V lookup: CDR1 SEHNR, CDR2 FQNEAQ (reference sequence).

The rearrangement joins TRBV19 to TRBJ1-5; TRBD1 matches 9 bases. This CDR3 contains 16 residues. Germline V lookup: CDR1 LNHDA, CDR2 SQIVND (reference sequence). Trimming cost V 5 bases and J 1 base; bases outside gene matches: 6. The CDR3 region is CASSSWTGVSNQPQHF. Written as DNA, the CDR3 is TGTGCCAGTAGTTCCTGGACAGGGGTGAGCAATCAGCCCCAGCATTTT. Full variable domain (outside the CDR3, taken from reference TRBV19 and TRBJ1-5): DGGITQSPKYLFRKEGQNVTLSCEQNLNHDAMYWYRQDPGQGLRLIYYSQIVNDFQKGDIAEGYSVSREKKESFPLTVTSAQKNPTAFYLCASSSWTGVSNQPQHFGDGTRLSIL.

The chain employs TRBV6-1 and TRBJ1-2, with a tentative D call TRBD1 (6 bases). The V and J ends lost 7 bases and 4 bases respectively, with 16 bases between them. Germline V gene sequence: CDR1 MNHNS, CDR2 SASEGT. The CDR3 has 14 amino acids. The CDR3: CASTREQGAYGYTF. The CDR3 region has the DNA TGTGCCAGCACTCGTGAACAGGGAGCCTATGGCTACACCTTC.

This rearrangement joins TRBV6-1 to TRBJ1-2; the D is unclear. The CDR3 covers 10 residues. Trimming removed 5 bases at V and 4 bases at J, with 2 bases between. Looked up from germline, CDR1 is MNHNS and CDR2 is SASEGT. CDR3 in DNA: TGTGCCAGCAGTCTCTATGGCTACACCTTC. It codes for CASSLYGYTF.

J is TRBJ2-5 and V is TRBV25-1; D is ambiguous. From germline, CDR1 is MGHDK and CDR2 SYGVNS. CDR3 length: 13 residues. V shed 1 base and J shed 5 bases, with 8 bases lying between them. For the CDR3, the DNA is TGTGCCAGCAGTGAATGGGCGGTGGAGACCCAGTACTTC. The encoded protein is CASSEWAVETQYF.

This clonotype was observed a handful of times. The gene calls are TRBV20-1 and TRBJ1-2, with 9 bases aligning to TRBD1. Trimming at V came to 2 bases and at J to 7 bases, leaving 8 bases not matched to a gene. Per the germline V gene, CDR1 is DFQATT and CDR2 is SNEGSKA (reference sequence). This CDR3 has 14 amino acids. The CDR3 protein is CSARFDRGVRGYTF. As DNA, the CDR3 is TGCAGTGCTAGATTCGACAGGGGGGTCCGTGGCTACACCTTC.

The CDR3 nucleotides read TGTGCCTGGAGTGTATCCGCCGGGTACAGCTCCTACGAGCAGTACTTC. This gives the protein CAWSVSAGYSSYEQYF. The rearrangement joins TRBV30 to TRBJ2-7; no clear D gene. The ends were cut back, 0 bases at V and 0 bases at J, with 15 bases in the middle. CDR3 length equals 16 residues. Germline CDR1 and CDR2: GTSNPN and SVGIG (reference sequence). Full variable domain (rest looked up from reference TRBV30 and TRBJ2-7): SQTIHQWPATLVQPVGSPLSLECTVEGTSNPNLYWYRQAAGRGLQLLFYSVGIGQISSEVPQNLSASRPQDRQFILSSKKLLLSDSGFYLCAWSVSAGYSSYEQYFGPGTRLTVT.

The J gene is TRBJ1-5, the V gene TRBV19, with 8 nucleotides matching TRBD1. Trimming cost V 6 bases and J 3 bases; bases outside gene matches: 7. The CDR3 extends over 15 amino acids. Germline loops: CDR1 LNHDA, CDR2 SQIVND (reference sequence). The CDR3 DNA reads TGTGCCAGTAGCAGAGGGCAGGGGGCCAATCAGCCCCAGCATTTT. Its protein is CASSRGQGANQPQHF. The variable domain in full, completed from reference TRBV19 and TRBJ1-5, reads DGGITQSPKYLFRKEGQNVTLSCEQNLNHDAMYWYRQDPGQGLRLIYYSQIVNDFQKGDIAEGYSVSREKKESFPLTVTSAQKNPTAFYLCASSRGQGANQPQHFGDGTRLSIL.

This clonotype was observed a few times. The chain has TRBV20-1 and TRBJ2-4; D unresolved. CDR3 size: 14 residues. Germline V gene sequence: CDR1 DFQATT, CDR2 SNEGSKA (reference sequence). Trimming took 3 bases from V and 1 from J, leaving 10 bases between them. CDR3 nucleotide sequence: TGCAGTGCTAGTTACGGGTTGGCCAAAAACATTCAGTACTTC. It specifies CSASYGLAKNIQYF.

The chain joins TRBV30 to TRBJ2-7; D tentatively reads TRBD1 or TRBD2 (5 bases each). Deletions cut 8 bases from V and 2 bases from J, with 16 bases between. Germline values: CDR1 GTSNPN, CDR2 SVGIG (reference sequence). The CDR3 is made up of 13 amino acids. CDR3: CAGDRDGTYEQYF. The CDR3, as DNA: TGTGCCGGCGACCGGGACGGGACCTACGAGCAGTACTTC.

This chain's CDR3 is CSATGAPLREETQYF. DNA of the CDR3: TGCAGTGCTACCGGGGCCCCGCTGAGGGAAGAGACCCAGTACTTC. The chain combines TRBV20-1 with TRBJ2-5; TRBD1 or TRBD2 may be the D gene (5 bases each). The CDR3 extends over 15 amino acids. The V end was cut by 4 bases, the J end by 3 bases, with 18 bases between. The germline V gene has CDR1 DFQATT and CDR2 SNEGSKA (reference sequence).

V is TRBV30 and J is TRBJ1-5; possibly TRBD1 for D (5 bases). Germline values: CDR1 GTSNPN, CDR2 SVGIG (reference sequence). CDR3 size: 15 residues. V was cut by 5 bases and J by 6 bases, with 20 bases left in between. The DNA for the CDR3 is TGTGCCTGGTCGGGGCGGAGGGATGGTAGTCAGCCCCAGCATTTT. It translates to CAWSGRRDGSQPQHF.

This clonotype was found once. The DNA of the CDR3 is TGTGCCAGCAGTTTAAAGGTGCCGAAGTTCGATGGCTACACCTTC. Protein sequence: CASSLKVPKFDGYTF. The chain combines TRBV27 with TRBJ1-2; D unclear. The V end was cut by 2 bases, the J end by 6 bases, with 16 bases between. The CDR3 covers 15 residues. CDR1 is MNHEY and CDR2 is SMNVEV in the germline V gene (reference sequence).

This clonotype has a handful of counts. V is TRBV2 and J is TRBJ2-2; 7 bases align to TRBD1. This CDR3 is built from 15 residues. V lost 6 bases to trimming and J lost 1 base; unmatched junction nucleotides: 5. Germline V gives CDR1 SNHLY, CDR2 FYNNEI. The CDR3 nucleotides are TGTGCCAGCAGGTTCGGGACAGAGAACACCGGGGAGCTGTTTTTT. Translation: CASRFGTENTGELFF.

The chain recombines TRBV19 with TRBJ1-4; no clear D. Trimming removed 7 bases from V and 3 bases from J, with 9 bases in between. The CDR3 sequence is 13 residues long. Germline V gene lookup returns CDR1 LNHDA and CDR2 SQIVND (reference sequence). The CDR3 loop is CASTGMPNEKLFF. The CDR3 nucleotides read TGTGCCAGTACCGGGATGCCTAATGAAAAACTGTTTTTT.

In this sample, this clonotype turned up once. This rearrangement joins TRBV30 to TRBJ1-4; D call uncertain. The germline V gene has CDR1 GTSNPN and CDR2 SVGIG (reference sequence). The CDR3 totals 14 residues. V lost 2 bases and J lost 0, with 7 bases in between. The CDR3: CAWSRAATNEKLFF. The DNA for the CDR3 is TGTGCCTGGAGTCGAGCAGCAACTAATGAAAAACTGTTTTTT.